The 23 T cell receptor beta chains in this list originate from one sample, sequenced in a study of OX40 agonist ivuxolimab in advanced cancers. Assay: immunoSEQ multiplex PCR; the TCRdb copy retains only in-frame clones and omits some. This table has over 40,000 clones, around nine tenths appearing once. The sequencing used CD4+ or CD8+ T cells sorted from blood, collected in a trial of the OX40 agonist ivuxolimab. These receptors were collected from an adult with an advanced solid tumor such as melanoma, head and neck, liver or kidney cancer.

CDR3: CASRAGTSGRHEAFF. CDR3 sequence (DNA): TGTGCCAGCAGGGCCGGGACTAGCGGGAGGCATGAAGCTTTCTTT. The chain links TRBV28 to TRBJ1-1; the D gene is possibly TRBD1 (5 bases). The CDR3 has 15 amino acids. V gave up 6 bases and J gave up 7 bases, with 21 bases separating them. Germline V lookup: CDR1 MDHEN, CDR2 SYDVKM.

The chain couples TRBV6-6 to TRBJ2-7; the match to TRBD2 covers 9 bases. V lost 4 bases, J lost 2 bases, and 0 bases stayed unmatched. From germline, CDR1 is MNHNY and CDR2 SVGAGI (reference sequence). The CDR3 runs to 13 residues. The CDR3 spells CASSLAGAYEQYF. CDR3 coding DNA: TGTGCCAGCAGTTTAGCGGGGGCCTACGAGCAGTACTTC.

The chain is built from TRBV30 and TRBJ1-1; perhaps TRBD1 as D (5 bases). Germline loops: CDR1 GTSNPN, CDR2 SVGIG (reference sequence). The CDR3 runs to 12 residues. Deletions cut 0 bases from V and 6 bases from J, with 8 bases between. The CDR3 here is CAWSVGAPEAFF. CDR3 DNA sequence: TGTGCCTGGAGTGTAGGGGCGCCTGAAGCTTTCTTT.

V usage is TRBV10-1 and J usage is TRBJ2-1; D perhaps matches TRBD1 (6 bases). There are 12 residues in the CDR3. In germline, CDR1 is WNHNN, CDR2 SYGVQD (reference sequence). Trimming took 8 bases from V and 7 from J, leaving 12 bases between them. In DNA, the CDR3 is TGCGCCAGCCAAACTAGGGGGAATGAGCAGTTCTTC. Protein product: CASQTRGNEQFF.

The chain joins TRBV19 to TRBJ1-2, with 12 nucleotides matching TRBD1. Germline CDR1 is LNHDA and CDR2 is SQIVND (reference sequence). The CDR3 runs 15 residues. The junction had 7 bases not matched to a gene; V was cut back by 7 bases and J by 4 bases. CDR3 loop: CASTRDRGRGYGYTF. The CDR3 DNA follows: TGTGCCAGTACCCGGGACAGGGGGCGAGGCTATGGCTACACCTTC.

Note on this clone: The DNA is left out, because the CDR3 cannot be placed on it with certainty; the CDR3 is given as TCRdb lists it. The J gene is TRBJ1-6, the V gene TRBV5-1. The CDR3 is made up of 16 amino acids, end residues included. Germline assignment: CDR1 SGHRS and CDR2 YFSETQ. The CDR3 loop reads CASSFGPGSDNSPLHF.

The CDR3 DNA is TGCGCCAGCAGCTTGGTAGGGACCCCAGGAGATACGCAGTATTTT. Amino acids: CASSLVGTPGDTQYF. V is TRBV5-1 and J is TRBJ2-3; either TRBD1 or TRBD2 may supply D (5 bases each). Germline loops: CDR1 SGHRS, CDR2 YFSETQ. This CDR3 comprises 15 residues. The V end was cut by 0 bases, the J end by 5 bases, with 13 bases between.

The V gene is TRBV7-9, the J gene TRBJ2-5; 11 bases are a match to TRBD1. Germline lookup yields CDR1 SEHNR and CDR2 FQNEAQ (reference sequence). With 8 bases clipped from V and 5 bases from J, the junction kept 13 bases outside the gene matches. This CDR3 comprises 16 residues. The CDR3 DNA follows: TGTGCCAGCGGTAGAGGACAGGGGGCGCGAGGGGAGACCCAGTACTTC. It is translated as CASGRGQGARGETQYF.

J is TRBJ2-1 and V is TRBV10-3, with 7 bases aligning to TRBD2. The germline V gene encodes CDR1 ENHRY and CDR2 SYGVKD. The CDR3 spans 15 residues. The V segment lost 0 bases and the J segment 3 bases; nucleotides outside the gene matches: 2. CDR3 bases: TGTGCCATCAGTGAGTCGGGGGAGGGCTACAATGAGCAGTTCTTC. This sequence encodes CAISESGEGYNEQFF.

V usage is TRBV29-1 and J usage is TRBJ2-7, with 12 nucleotides matching TRBD2. The CDR3 is 14 residues long. CDR1 is SQVTM and CDR2 is ANQGSEA in the germline V gene. V was clipped by 6 bases and J by 3 bases; unmatched bases: 6. The CDR3 DNA follows: TGCAGCGTCATCAGACTAGCGGGAGTCTACGAGCAGTACTTC. The encoded protein is CSVIRLAGVYEQYF.

The V and J genes are TRBV28 and TRBJ2-3, with 9 bases aligning to TRBD1. V lost 6 bases and J lost 9; bases outside the gene matches: 4. From germline, CDR1 is MDHEN and CDR2 SYDVKM. The CDR3 has 12 amino acids. The DNA for the CDR3 is TGTGCCAGCAGGCCCGGACAGGGGACGCAGTATTTT. It codes for CASRPGQGTQYF.

In this sample, this clone turned up a few times. CDR3 sequence: CASSDAGSNQPQHF. Written as DNA, the CDR3 is TGTGCCAGCAGTGATGCGGGGAGCAATCAGCCCCAGCATTTT. The chain employs TRBV25-1 and TRBJ1-5; the D is unclear. CDR3 length: 14 amino acids. CDR1 is MGHDK, CDR2 SYGVNS, per germline. Trimming left V 3 bases short and J 1 base short, with 7 bases between.

The chain uses TRBV10-3 and TRBJ2-7; 9 nucleotides line up with TRBD1. CDR3 size: 16 residues. The V segment lost 3 bases and the J segment 2 bases; nucleotides outside the gene matches: 8. Germline V lookup: CDR1 ENHRY, CDR2 SYGVKD. CDR3 DNA sequence: TGTGCCATCAGTGATGGTTTGGGACAGGGCGCCTACGAGCAGTACTTC. Amino acids: CAISDGLGQGAYEQYF.

The genes are TRBV29-1 and TRBJ2-3; D is possibly TRBD1 (6 bases). This CDR3 has 12 amino acids. With 2 bases removed from V and 4 bases from J, the gap between germline ends came to 7 bases. CDR1 is SQVTM and CDR2 is ANQGSEA in the germline V gene. This CDR3 is CSVEKGADTQYF. The CDR3 nucleotides are TGCAGCGTTGAAAAGGGGGCAGATACGCAGTATTTT.

The genes are TRBV6-5 and TRBJ1-5; the match to TRBD1 covers 7 bases. The CDR3 is made up of 14 amino acids. From germline, CDR1 is MNHEY and CDR2 SVGAGI. J lost 9 bases, V lost 5 bases, and 10 bases had no gene match. The CDR3 reads CASSELDRDRPQHF. The CDR3 coding sequence is TGTGCCAGCAGTGAGCTCGACAGGGACCGGCCCCAGCATTTT.

This clone came up once. The V and J genes are TRBV28 and TRBJ2-7; tentatively, D is TRBD1 or TRBD2 (5 bases each). The germline gives CDR1 MDHEN, CDR2 SYDVKM. The CDR3 spans 15 residues. Trimming cost V 6 bases and J 3 bases, with 18 bases left between them. The CDR3 DNA is TGTGCCAGCAGGGCCCGAGGGACCTACTACTACGAGCAGTACTTC. Translation gives CASRARGTYYYEQYF.

The chain carries TRBV6-5 and TRBJ2-7; 7 bases are shared with TRBD1. V gave up 2 bases and J gave up 2 bases; unmatched junction bases: 6. The CDR3 sequence is 15 residues long. In germline, CDR1 is MNHEY, CDR2 SVGAGI. DNA for the CDR3: TGTGCCAGCAGTTACGAGGGGGCGCGGCCCTACGAGCAGTACTTC. This encodes CASSYEGARPYEQYF.

CDR3 region: CASSHGQSFNSPLHF. DNA of the CDR3: TGTGCCAGCAGCCATGGACAGTCGTTTAATTCACCCCTCCACTTT. V usage is TRBV4-2 and J usage is TRBJ1-6; tentative D call: TRBD1 (6 bases). There are 15 residues in the CDR3. The V and J ends lost 3 bases and 6 bases respectively, with 12 bases between them. Per the germline V gene, CDR1 is LGHNA and CDR2 is YNFKEQ.

The rearrangement joins TRBV4-1 to TRBJ1-2; weak D call: TRBD1 (5 bases). V was shortened by 7 bases and J by 4 bases, with 16 bases between the two germline ends. Germline values: CDR1 MGHRA, CDR2 YSYEKL. This CDR3 has 14 residues. CDR3 in DNA: TGCGCCAGCAACCCAAGGAGGGGAAGCTATGGCTACACCTTC. Its translation is CASNPRRGSYGYTF.

By share, this clone ranks as medium-sized (0.01 to 0.1%). V and J are TRBV11-2 and TRBJ2-7; D is possibly TRBD2 (6 bases). Germline values: CDR1 SGHAT, CDR2 FQNNGV. Deletions cut 3 bases from V and 3 bases from J, with 9 bases between. This CDR3 has 13 residues. CDR3 bases: TGTGCCAGCAGCTTGGGACTCAACTACGAGCAGTACTTC. Translation: CASSLGLNYEQYF.

The chain joins TRBV19 to TRBJ1-5; D not resolved. The length of the CDR3 is 15 residues. CDR1 and CDR2 from the germline V gene are LNHDA and SQIVND (reference sequence). The V gene lost 7 bases and the J gene lost 4 bases, with 17 bases spanning the gap. The chain's CDR3 is CASTPAPILNQPQHF. DNA for the CDR3: TGTGCCAGTACCCCTGCTCCAATATTGAATCAGCCCCAGCATTTT.

The chain uses TRBV4-2 and TRBJ1-3, with 7 bases that match TRBD1. CDR1 is LGHNA, CDR2 YNFKEQ, per germline. The junction had 5 bases not matched to a gene; V was cut back by 2 bases and J by 4 bases. This CDR3 region has 15 residues. The CDR3 spells CASSQRGQLGNTIYF. Here the CDR3 DNA reads TGTGCCAGCAGCCAAAGGGGACAGTTAGGAAACACCATATATTTT.

The gene calls are TRBV21-1 and TRBJ2-5; TRBD1 was called by the table and not checked on the DNA. TRBV21-1 is a recognized pseudogene. The CDR3 sequence is 16 residues long. Written as DNA, the CDR3 is TGTGCCAGCAGGGGCACGGTGATTGGGGGCGAGGAGACCCAGTACTTC. The encoded protein is CASRGTVIGGEETQYF.